The 8 T cell receptor beta chains presented below share a single source sample, sequenced in a study of shared clonotypes between healthy human individuals. Produced via immunoSEQ multiplex PCR; TCRdb's table is partial and in-frame only. The sample has 330,000 or so clones; 74% are singletons. Source material: memory CD4+ T cells sorted from blood. Subset reported: CD45RA-negative fraction. These receptors were obtained from a man aged 25 to 45 in good health.

The rearrangement joins TRBV28 to TRBJ2-3, with 8 bases aligning to TRBD2. This CDR3 spans 15 amino acids. The germline CDR1 and CDR2 sequences are MDHEN and SYDVKM. With V trimmed by 5 bases and J by 2 bases, 6 bases remained unmatched. CDR3 DNA: TGTGCCAGCAGTGCCAGCGGGAGTTACACAGATACGCAGTATTTT. It encodes CASSASGSYTDTQYF. The full variable domain, rest sourced from reference TRBV28 and TRBJ2-3, is DVKVTQSSRYLVKRTGEKVFLECVQDMDHENMFWYRQDPGLGLRLIYFSYDVKMKEKGDIPEGYSVSREKKERFSLILESASTNQTSMYLCASSASGSYTDTQYFGPGTRLTVL.

The CDR3 sequence is CASSPRSPDTQYF. The CDR3 bases are TGTGCCAGCAGCCCCCGGTCCCCCGATACGCAGTATTTT. The genes are TRBV9 and TRBJ2-3; D gene uncertain. Trimming left V 4 bases short and J 6 bases short, with 12 bases between. This CDR3 contains 13 residues. Germline CDR1 and CDR2: SGDLS and YYNGEE. The full variable domain, with the rest looked up from reference TRBV9 and TRBJ2-3, is DSGVTQTPKHLITATGQRVTLRCSPRSGDLSVYWYQQSLDQGLQFLIQYYNGEERAKGNILERFSAQQFPDLHSELNLSSLELGDSALYFCASSPRSPDTQYFGPGTRLTVL.

This clone was counted between two and nine times. This chain joins TRBV11-2 and TRBJ2-7; either TRBD1 or TRBD2 may supply D (5 bases each). CDR1 SGHAT and CDR2 FQNNGV come from the germline V gene. This CDR3 contains 16 residues. V was clipped by 0 bases and J by 1 base, with 13 bases between them. This chain's CDR3 is CASSLDLGDVSYEQYF. The CDR3 DNA reads TGTGCCAGCAGCTTAGATCTAGGGGACGTTTCCTACGAGCAGTACTTC.

This chain connects TRBV7-9 to TRBJ1-2; 8 nucleotides match TRBD1. The V segment lost 5 bases and the J segment 4 bases; nucleotides outside the gene matches: 6. This CDR3 region has 14 residues. Germline loops: CDR1 SEHNR, CDR2 FQNEAQ (reference sequence). The CDR3 reads CASSPDRVGYGYTF. CDR3 nucleotide sequence: TGTGCCAGCAGCCCGGACAGGGTGGGCTATGGCTACACCTTC.

The CDR3: CASSQAVARVWGNEQFF. As DNA, the CDR3 is TGTGCCAGCAGCCAGGCCGTCGCCAGGGTTTGGGGTAATGAGCAGTTCTTC. The J gene is TRBJ2-1, the V gene TRBV14; D perhaps matches TRBD1 (5 bases). Germline CDR1 and CDR2: SGHDN and FVKESK. Trimming shortened V by 3 bases and J by 7 bases, and 22 bases separated the two germline ends. The length of the CDR3 is 17 residues.

This chain uses TRBV4-1 with TRBJ2-6; TRBD1 matches at 9 bases. Germline V gene sequence: CDR1 MGHRA, CDR2 YSYEKL. The CDR3 covers 16 residues. The V segment lost 6 bases and the J segment 0 bases; nucleotides outside the gene matches: 3. The CDR3 is CASRDRGASGANVLTF. The CDR3 nucleotides are TGCGCCAGCAGGGACAGGGGAGCCTCTGGGGCCAACGTCCTGACTTTC.

V usage is TRBV19 and J usage is TRBJ2-5; 14 nucleotides align to TRBD2. This CDR3 spans 16 amino acids. V was clipped by 5 bases and J by 2 bases; unmatched bases: 4. Germline lookup yields CDR1 LNHDA and CDR2 SQIVND (reference sequence). The CDR3 DNA is TGTGCCAGTAGTCGAGGACTAGCGGGAGGACAAGAGACCCAGTACTTC. It yields the protein CASSRGLAGGQETQYF.

The gene calls are TRBV7-8 and TRBJ2-7; TRBD1 matches at 8 bases. The junction had 7 bases not matched to a gene; V was cut back by 5 bases and J by 7 bases. The CDR3 is made up of 13 amino acids. The germline CDR1 and CDR2 sequences are SGHVS and FQNEAQ. Here the CDR3 reads CASSGQRQGEQYF. For the CDR3, the DNA is TGTGCCAGCAGCGGCCAGCGACAGGGGGAGCAGTACTTC.